This T cell receptor beta chain was sequenced in a study of beta chain features in type 1 diabetes. About the study: Some 110,000,000 sorted cells were examined across all samples. General study results and limits: Shortening that was moderate but significant affected the TCRB CDR3s of Type 1 diabetes patients in all four CD4+ subsets. Cells carrying high TCR expression could end up over-represented when cDNA is sequenced. VDJ junctions from type 1 diabetes patients carried fewer insertions and larger deletions.

Every isolated RNA sample was fully reverse transcribed, so sequencing captured expressed TCRB transcripts. Produced via immunoSEQ multiplex PCR; TCRdb's table is partial and in-frame only. In the table there are about 250,000 clones, roughly a tenth of which are singletons. Heparinised blood was drawn once per donor, averaging around 120 mL. This clone was detected a few times. Its antigen is as yet unknown. Material: naive CD4+ T cells from blood. The source is a man younger than 40 with type 1 diabetes.

The CDR3: CASSYSIPRDNSPLHF. CDR3 coding DNA: TGTGCCAGCAGTTACTCGATCCCGAGGGATAATTCACCCCTCCACTTT. The chain has TRBV6-5 and TRBJ1-6, with unresolved D. The CDR3 is 16 residues long. Trimming took off 0 bases at V and 5 bases at J, with 11 bases between the two ends. Germline values: CDR1 MNHEY, CDR2 SVGAGI.